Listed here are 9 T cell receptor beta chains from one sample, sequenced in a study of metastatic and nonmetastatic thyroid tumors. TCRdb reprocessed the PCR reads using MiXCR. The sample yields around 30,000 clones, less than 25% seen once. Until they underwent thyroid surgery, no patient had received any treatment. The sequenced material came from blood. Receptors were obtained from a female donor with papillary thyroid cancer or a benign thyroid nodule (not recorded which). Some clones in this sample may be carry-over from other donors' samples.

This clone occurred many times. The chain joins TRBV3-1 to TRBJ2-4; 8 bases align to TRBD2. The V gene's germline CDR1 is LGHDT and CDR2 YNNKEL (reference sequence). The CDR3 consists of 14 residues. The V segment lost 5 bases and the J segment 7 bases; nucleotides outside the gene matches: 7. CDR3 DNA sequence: TGTGCCAGCAGCGGAGAGCGGGAGAGGAACATTCAGTACTTC. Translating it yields CASSGERERNIQYF. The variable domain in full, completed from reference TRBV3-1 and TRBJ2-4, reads DTAVSQTPKYLVTQMGNDKSIKCEQNLGHDTMYWYKQDSKKFLKIMFSYNNKELIINETVPNRFSPKSPDKAHLNLHINSLELGDSAVYFCASSGERERNIQYFGAGTRLSVL.

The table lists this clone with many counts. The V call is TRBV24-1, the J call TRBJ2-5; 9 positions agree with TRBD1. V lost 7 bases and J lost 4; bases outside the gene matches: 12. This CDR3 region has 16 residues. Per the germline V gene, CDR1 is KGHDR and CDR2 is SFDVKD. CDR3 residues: CATRPSAGTGRETQYF. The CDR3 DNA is TGTGCCACCAGACCCTCAGCCGGGACAGGGAGAGAGACCCAGTACTTC.

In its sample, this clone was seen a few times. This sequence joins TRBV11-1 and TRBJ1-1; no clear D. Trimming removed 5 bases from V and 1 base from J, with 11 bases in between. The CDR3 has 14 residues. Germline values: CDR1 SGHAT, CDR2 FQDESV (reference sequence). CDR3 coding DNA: TGTGCCAGCAGCCTACACCGACAGAACACTGAAGCTTTCTTT. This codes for CASSLHRQNTEAFF.

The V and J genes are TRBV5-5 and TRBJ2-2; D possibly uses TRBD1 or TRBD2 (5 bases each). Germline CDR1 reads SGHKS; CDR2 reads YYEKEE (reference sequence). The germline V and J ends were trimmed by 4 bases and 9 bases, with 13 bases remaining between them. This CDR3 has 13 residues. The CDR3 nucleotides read TGTGCCAGCAGCCGGGACGGTTTCAGGGAGCTGTTTTTT. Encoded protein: CASSRDGFRELFF.

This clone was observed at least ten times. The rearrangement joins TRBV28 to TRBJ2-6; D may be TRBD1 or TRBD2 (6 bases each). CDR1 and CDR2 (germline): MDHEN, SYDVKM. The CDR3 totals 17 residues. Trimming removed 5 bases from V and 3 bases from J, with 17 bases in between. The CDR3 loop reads CASSPGWGAVGANVLTF. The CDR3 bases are TGTGCCAGCAGTCCCGGGTGGGGGGCGGTTGGGGCCAACGTCCTGACTTTC.

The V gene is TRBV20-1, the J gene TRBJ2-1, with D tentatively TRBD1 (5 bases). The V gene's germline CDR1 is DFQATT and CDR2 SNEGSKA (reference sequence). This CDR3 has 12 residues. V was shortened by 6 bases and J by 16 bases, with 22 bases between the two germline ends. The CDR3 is CSAAGSVGAGFF. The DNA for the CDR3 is TGCAGTGCCGCCGGCTCGGTTGGGGCTGGATTCTTC.

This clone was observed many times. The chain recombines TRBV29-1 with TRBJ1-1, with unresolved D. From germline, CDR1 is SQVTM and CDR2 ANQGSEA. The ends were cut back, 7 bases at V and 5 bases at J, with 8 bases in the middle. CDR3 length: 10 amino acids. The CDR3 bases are TGCAGCGCCCGAGGGACTGAAGCTTTCTTT. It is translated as CSARGTEAFF.

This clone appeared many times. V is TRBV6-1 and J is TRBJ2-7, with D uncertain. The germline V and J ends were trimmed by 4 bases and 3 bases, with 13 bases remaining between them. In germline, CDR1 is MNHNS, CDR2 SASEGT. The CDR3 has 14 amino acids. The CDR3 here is CASSAQRAYYEQYF. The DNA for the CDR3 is TGTGCCAGCAGTGCACAAAGGGCTTACTACGAGCAGTACTTC.

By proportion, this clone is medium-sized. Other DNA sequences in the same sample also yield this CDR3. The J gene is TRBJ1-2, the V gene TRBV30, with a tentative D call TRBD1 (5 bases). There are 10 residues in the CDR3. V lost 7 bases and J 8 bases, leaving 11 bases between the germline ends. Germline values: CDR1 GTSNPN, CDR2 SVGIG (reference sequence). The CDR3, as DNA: TGTGCCTCAACAAACAGGGGCTACACCTTC. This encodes CASTNRGYTF.